The 5 T cell receptor beta chains given below trace back to one sample, sequenced in a study of neurological immune-mediated disorders. TCRdb used MiXCR to reprocess the 5' RACE reads, holding one entry per CDR3 protein. This table has 66,000 or so distinct CDR3 sequences, 5.2% appearing once. The sequenced material came from PBMCs. These receptors originate from a young woman with multiple sclerosis.

J is TRBJ1-3 and V is TRBV4-2; D is unresolved. The CDR3 runs to 15 residues. The germline V gene has CDR1 LGHNA and CDR2 YNFKEQ. V was shortened by 5 bases and J by 0 bases, with 11 bases between the two germline ends. The CDR3 region is CASSSEVGSGNTIYF. The CDR3 nucleotides are TGTGCCAGCAGCTCAGAGGTAGGCTCTGGAAACACCATATATTTT.

This clonotype has at least ten counts. A single base separates this from a much larger clone, so it may be a read error. V gene TRBV20-1 combines with J gene TRBJ1-4; D possibly corresponds to TRBD1 (5 bases). CDR3 length: 14 amino acids. Per the germline V gene, CDR1 is DFQATT and CDR2 is SNEGSKA (reference sequence). The V end lost 6 bases, the J end lost 8 bases, and 19 bases lay between the germline ends. The CDR3 is CSALGRGKGEKLFF. CDR3 DNA: TGCAGTGCCCTAGGCCGGGGGAAAGGCGAAAAACTGTTTTTT.

This clonotype occurred many times. This sequence joins TRBV20-1 and TRBJ1-5, with D hard to call. Germline CDR1 DFQATT, CDR2 SNEGSKA (reference sequence). The V gene lost 3 bases and the J gene lost 4 bases, with 10 bases spanning the gap. The CDR3 runs 13 residues. The CDR3 here is CSASPDGNQPQHF. CDR3 in DNA: TGCAGTGCTAGCCCCGACGGGAATCAGCCCCAGCATTTT.

This clonotype was observed many times. The CDR3 reads CSAHHPGSRGETQYF. The CDR3, as DNA: TGCAGTGCCCACCATCCGGGATCCCGTGGGGAGACCCAGTACTTC. The rearrangement joins TRBV20-1 to TRBJ2-5, with D maybe TRBD2 (5 bases). This CDR3 has 15 residues. Trimming took off 6 bases at V and 5 bases at J, with 22 bases between the two ends. Per the germline V gene, CDR1 is DFQATT and CDR2 is SNEGSKA (reference sequence).

This clonotype was counted only a few times. V usage is TRBV27 and J usage is TRBJ1-1, with D unresolved. Germline CDR1 is MNHEY and CDR2 is SMNVEV (reference sequence). CDR3 size: 13 residues. Trimming took off 7 bases at V and 6 bases at J, with 15 bases between the two ends. The CDR3 loop is CASNLGTGAEAFF. CDR3 nucleotide sequence: TGTGCCAGCAACCTGGGAACTGGAGCTGAAGCTTTCTTT.